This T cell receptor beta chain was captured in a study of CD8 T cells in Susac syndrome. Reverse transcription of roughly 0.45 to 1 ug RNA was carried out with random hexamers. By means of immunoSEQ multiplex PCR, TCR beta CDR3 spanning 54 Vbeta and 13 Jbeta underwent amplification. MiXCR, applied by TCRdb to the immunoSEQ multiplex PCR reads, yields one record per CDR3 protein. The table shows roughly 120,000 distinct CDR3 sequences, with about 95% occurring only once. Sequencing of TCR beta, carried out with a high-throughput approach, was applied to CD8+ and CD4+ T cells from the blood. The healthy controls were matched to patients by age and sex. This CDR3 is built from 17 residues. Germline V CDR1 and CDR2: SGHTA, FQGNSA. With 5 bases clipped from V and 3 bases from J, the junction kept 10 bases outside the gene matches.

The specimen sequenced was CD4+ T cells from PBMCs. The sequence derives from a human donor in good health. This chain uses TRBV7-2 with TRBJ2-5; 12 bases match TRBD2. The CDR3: CASSLIRTSGKEETQYF. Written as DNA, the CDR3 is TGTGCCAGCAGCCTCATCCGGACTAGCGGGAAAGAAGAGACCCAGTACTTC.